This T cell receptor beta chain was recovered during a study of blood T cell repertoires in COVID-19. At the level of the study: PBMCs, B-cell-depleted T cells, or T cells were the source of the cDNA or gDNA that made up the material.

The table came from immunoSEQ multiplex PCR; TCRdb's copy has only in-frame clones and leaves some out. The sample contains over 250,000 clones, about 90% of which appear only once. Trimming stripped 4 bases from V and 3 bases from J, with 12 bases between. The CDR3 is 14 amino acids. CDR1 is SGHDT, CDR2 YYEEEE, per germline. The specimen sequenced was peripheral blood. The clonotype comes from a woman aged 45-65 years with acute or convalescent COVID-19. The J gene is TRBJ2-3, the V gene TRBV5-6; D may be TRBD1 (6 bases). CDR3 DNA sequence: TGTGCCAGCAGCCAGGGGACATGGACAGATACGCAGTATTTT. Protein: CASSQGTWTDTQYF.